This T cell receptor (beta chain) was captured in a study of human T cells and chemical hapten exposure. Individual cDNA molecules in this library carried unique molecular identifiers. TCRdb recomputed calls from the RACE reads with MiXCR, one row per CDR3 protein. This sample yields 300,000 to 350,000 distinct CDR3 sequences, of which about 7% are seen a single time; less than 10% belongs to the top ten. Stated time point: patch test 1, 2 weeks after DPC sensitization. Treatment denoted: therapeutic diphenylcyclopropenone sensitization with weekly scalp DPC. The CDR3 loop spans 14 amino acids. J gave up 3 bases and V 6 bases, and 4 bases lay outside the gene matches. The germline V gene encodes CDR1 SQVTM and CDR2 ANQGSEA. This clonotype was found many times.

This chain connects TRBV29-1 to TRBJ2-5; 13 nucleotides align to TRBD2. Sequenced here: whole blood, sampled in connection with sensitization to the hapten diphenylcyclopropenone (DPC). This sequence was found in a woman between 18 and 29 years old with alopecia areata. Some clones in this sample may be carry-over from other donors' samples. The CDR3 region is CSVAGTSGEETQYF. In nucleotides, the CDR3 is TGCAGCGTGGCCGGGACTAGCGGGGAAGAGACCCAGTACTTC.